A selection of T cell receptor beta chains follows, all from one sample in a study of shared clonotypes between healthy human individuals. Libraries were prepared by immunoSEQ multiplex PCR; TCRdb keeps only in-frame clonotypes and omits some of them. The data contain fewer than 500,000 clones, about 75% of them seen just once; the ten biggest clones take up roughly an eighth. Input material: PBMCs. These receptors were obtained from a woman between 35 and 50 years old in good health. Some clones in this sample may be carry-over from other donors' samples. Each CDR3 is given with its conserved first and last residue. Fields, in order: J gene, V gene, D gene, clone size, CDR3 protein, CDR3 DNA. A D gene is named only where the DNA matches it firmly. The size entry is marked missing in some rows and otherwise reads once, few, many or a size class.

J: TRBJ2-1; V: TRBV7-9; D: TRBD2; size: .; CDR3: CASSLPYYRTSSYNEQFF; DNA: TGTGCCAGCAGCTTACCCTATTACAGGACTAGCTCCTACAATGAGCAGTTCTTC
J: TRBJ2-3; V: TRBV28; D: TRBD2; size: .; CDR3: CASRGEGGGLVDTQYF; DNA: TGTGCCAGCAGAGGGGAGGGCGGGGGGTTGGTAGATACGCAGTATTTT
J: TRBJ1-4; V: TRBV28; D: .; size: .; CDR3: CASSNPGHSEKLFF; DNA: TGTGCCAGCAGTAACCCGGGACATAGCGAAAAACTGTTTTTT
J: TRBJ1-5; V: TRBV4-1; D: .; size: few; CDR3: CASSQDKDQPQHF; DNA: TGCGCCAGCAGCCAAGATAAGGATCAGCCCCAGCATTTT
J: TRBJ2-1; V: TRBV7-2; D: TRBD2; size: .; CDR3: CASSLRTSGSNEQFF; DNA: TGTGCCAGCAGCTTACGGACTAGCGGGAGCAATGAGCAGTTCTTC
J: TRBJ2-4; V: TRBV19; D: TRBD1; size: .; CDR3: CASSNPGTGSKNIQYF; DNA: TGTGCCAGTAGTAATCCCGGGACAGGGTCCAAAAACATTCAGTACTTC
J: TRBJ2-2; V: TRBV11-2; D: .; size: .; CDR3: CASRLGLTNTGELFF; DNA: TGTGCCAGCAGGTTGGGACTTACGAACACCGGGGAGCTGTTTTTT
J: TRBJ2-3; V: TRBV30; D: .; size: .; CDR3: CAWSGKGTDTQYF; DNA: TGTGCCTGGAGTGGAAAGGGCACAGATACGCAGTATTTT
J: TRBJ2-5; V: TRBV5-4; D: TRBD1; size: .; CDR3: CASSRGQVQETQYF; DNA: TGTGCCAGCAGCCGAGGACAGGTTCAAGAGACCCAGTACTTC
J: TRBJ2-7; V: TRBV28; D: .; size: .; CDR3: CASSTPQQVSYEQYF; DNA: TGTGCCAGCAGCACCCCCCAACAGGTGTCCTACGAGCAGTACTTC
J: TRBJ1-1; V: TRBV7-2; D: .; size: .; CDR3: CASSLTVNTEAFF; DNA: TGTGCCAGCAGCTTAACTGTGAACACTGAAGCTTTCTTT
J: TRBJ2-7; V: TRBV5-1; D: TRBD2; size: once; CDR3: CASSPWTSGFNEQYF; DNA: TGCGCCAGCAGCCCCTGGACTAGCGGATTTAACGAGCAGTACTTC
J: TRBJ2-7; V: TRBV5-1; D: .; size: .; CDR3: CASSLGAATYEQYF; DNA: TGCGCCAGCAGTTTGGGAGCGGCCACCTACGAGCAGTACTTC
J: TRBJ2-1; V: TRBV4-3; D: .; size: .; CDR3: CASSQDPGVLSNEQFF; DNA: TGCGCCAGCAGCCAAGACCCTGGAGTTCTCAGCAATGAGCAGTTCTTC
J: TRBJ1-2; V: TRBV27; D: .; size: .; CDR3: CASWDQAGGYTF; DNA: TGTGCCAGCTGGGATCAGGCTGGTGGCTACACCTTC
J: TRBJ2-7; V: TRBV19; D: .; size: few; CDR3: CASSIGPGDSYEQYF; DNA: TGTGCCAGTAGTATTGGTCCAGGAGACTCCTACGAGCAGTACTTC
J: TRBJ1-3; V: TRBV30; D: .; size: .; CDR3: CAWRDSGNTIYF; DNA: TGTGCCTGGAGAGACTCTGGAAACACCATATATTTT
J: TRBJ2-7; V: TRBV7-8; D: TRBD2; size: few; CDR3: CASSFGLAGAGSYEQYF; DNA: TGTGCCAGCAGCTTTGGACTAGCGGGAGCGGGATCCTACGAGCAGTACTTC
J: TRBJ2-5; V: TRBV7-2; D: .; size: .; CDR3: CASSLAVMETQYF; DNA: TGTGCCAGCAGCTTAGCAGTTATGGAGACCCAGTACTTC
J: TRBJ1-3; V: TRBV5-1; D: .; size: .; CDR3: CASSPGTDSGNTIYF; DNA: TGCGCCAGCAGCCCTGGGACGGACTCTGGAAACACCATATATTTT
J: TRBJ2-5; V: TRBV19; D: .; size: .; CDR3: CASRTTGSPKETQYF; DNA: TGTGCCAGTAGGACAACCGGGAGCCCAAAAGAGACCCAGTACTTC
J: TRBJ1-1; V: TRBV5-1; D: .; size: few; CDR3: CASSFALDRNTEAFF; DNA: TGCGCCAGCAGCTTCGCCCTTGACAGGAACACTGAAGCTTTCTTT
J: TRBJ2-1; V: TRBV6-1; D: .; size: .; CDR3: CASSEFTGEESEQFF; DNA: TGTGCCAGCAGTGAATTTACGGGGGAGGAGAGTGAGCAGTTCTTC
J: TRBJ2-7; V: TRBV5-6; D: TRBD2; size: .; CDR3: CASSDILAGGFYEQYF; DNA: TGTGCCAGCAGCGACATACTAGCGGGAGGATTCTACGAGCAGTACTTC
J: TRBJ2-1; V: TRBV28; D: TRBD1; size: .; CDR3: CASSLSWTGGNEQFF; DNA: TGTGCCAGCAGTTTATCCTGGACAGGGGGGAATGAGCAGTTCTTC
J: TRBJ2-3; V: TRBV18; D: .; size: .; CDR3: CASSPLGESGTDTQYF; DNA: TGTGCCAGCTCACCACTTGGGGAATCGGGCACAGATACGCAGTATTTT
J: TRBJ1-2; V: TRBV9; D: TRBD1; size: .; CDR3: CASREDRGENYGYTF; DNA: TGTGCCAGCAGGGAGGACAGGGGCGAGAACTATGGCTACACCTTC
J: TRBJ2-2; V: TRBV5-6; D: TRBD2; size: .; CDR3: CASSSAGAGTGELFF; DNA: TGTGCCAGCAGCTCAGCGGGAGCGGGCACCGGGGAGCTGTTTTTT
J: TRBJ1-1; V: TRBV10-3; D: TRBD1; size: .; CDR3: CAIRGTERNTEAFF; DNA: TGTGCCATCAGAGGGACAGAAAGGAACACTGAAGCTTTCTTT
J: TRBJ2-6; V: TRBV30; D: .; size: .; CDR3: CAWERGFGANVLTF; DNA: TGTGCCTGGGAGAGGGGGTTCGGGGCCAACGTCCTGACTTTC
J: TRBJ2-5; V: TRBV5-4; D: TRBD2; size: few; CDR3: CASSQKLAGETQYF; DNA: TGTGCCAGCAGCCAGAAACTAGCGGGAGAGACCCAGTACTTC
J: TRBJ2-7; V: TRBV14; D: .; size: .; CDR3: CANLLGRPRFYLSYEQYF; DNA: TGTGCCAACCTACTGGGCAGGCCACGCTTTTACCTCTCCTACGAGCAGTACTTC
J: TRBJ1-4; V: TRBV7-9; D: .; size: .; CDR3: CASSLGGGSEKLFF; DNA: TGTGCCAGCAGCTTAGGAGGGGGTAGTGAAAAACTGTTTTTT
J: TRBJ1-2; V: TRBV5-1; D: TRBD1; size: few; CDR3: CASSLFEPGTGYGYTF; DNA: TGCGCCAGCAGCTTGTTTGAGCCCGGGACAGGCTATGGCTACACCTTC
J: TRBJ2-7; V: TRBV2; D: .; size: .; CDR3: CASSQGHTTISSYEQYF; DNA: TGTGCCAGCTCTCAGGGTCATACCACTATAAGCTCCTACGAGCAGTACTTC
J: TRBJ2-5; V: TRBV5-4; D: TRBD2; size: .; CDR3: CASSLGTSGGETQYF; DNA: TGTGCCAGCAGCTTAGGGACTAGCGGAGGAGAGACCCAGTACTTC
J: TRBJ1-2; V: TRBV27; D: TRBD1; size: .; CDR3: CASSPSGTGNYGYTF; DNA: TGTGCCAGCAGTCCCTCAGGGACAGGGAACTATGGCTACACCTTC
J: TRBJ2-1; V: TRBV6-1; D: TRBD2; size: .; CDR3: CASSESGAYNEQFF; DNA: TGTGCCAGCAGTGAAAGCGGGGCTTACAATGAGCAGTTCTTC
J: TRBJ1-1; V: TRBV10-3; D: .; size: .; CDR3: CAIMRTSNTEAFF; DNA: TGTGCCATCATGCGGACAAGTAACACTGAAGCTTTCTTT
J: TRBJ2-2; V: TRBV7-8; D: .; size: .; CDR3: CASSLSHTGELFF; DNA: TGTGCCAGCAGCTTAAGTCACACCGGGGAGCTGTTTTTT
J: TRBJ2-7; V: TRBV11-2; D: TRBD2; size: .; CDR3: CASSQWTSGPSYEQYF; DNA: TGTGCCAGCAGCCAATGGACTAGCGGGCCCTCCTACGAGCAGTACTTC
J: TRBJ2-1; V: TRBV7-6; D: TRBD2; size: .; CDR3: CASSKRTSGTPEQFF; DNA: TGTGCCAGCAGCAAAAGGACTAGCGGGACTCCTGAGCAGTTCTTC
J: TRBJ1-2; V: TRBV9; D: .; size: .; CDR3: CASSVDVRGVGYTF; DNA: TGTGCCAGCAGCGTAGATGTCAGGGGCGTTGGCTACACCTTC
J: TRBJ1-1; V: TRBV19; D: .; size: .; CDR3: CASMKYGGVTEAFF; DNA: TGTGCCAGTATGAAGTATGGGGGGGTCACTGAAGCTTTCTTT
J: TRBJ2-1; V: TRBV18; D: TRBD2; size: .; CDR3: CASSPGLAGGDNEQFF; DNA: TGTGCCAGCTCACCGGGACTAGCGGGAGGGGACAATGAGCAGTTCTTC
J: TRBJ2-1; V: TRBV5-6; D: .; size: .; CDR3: CASSLGRNNEQFF; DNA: TGTGCCAGCAGCTTGGGACGGAACAATGAGCAGTTCTTC
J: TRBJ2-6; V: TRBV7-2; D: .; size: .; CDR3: CASSLGSGANVLTF; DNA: TGTGCCAGCAGCTTAGGCTCTGGGGCCAACGTCCTGACTTTC
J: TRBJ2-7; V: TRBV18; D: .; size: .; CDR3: CASSPRAQGTYEQYF; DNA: TGTGCCAGCTCACCACGGGCACAGGGTACTTACGAGCAGTACTTC